The 16 T cell receptor beta chains listed next were all sequenced from one sample in a study of early T cells in non-severe SARS-CoV-2 infection. TCRdb redid the calling of the 5' RACE reads with MiXCR, one entry per CDR3 protein. The sample shows 55,000 to 75,000 distinct CDR3 sequences, 5.9% of them seen only once. Sample: whole blood, taken at baseline. These receptors originate from an adult who was a healthcare worker with PCR-confirmed SARS-CoV-2 infection or an uninfected control (not recorded which).

This clonotype was detected many times. V is TRBV20-1 and J is TRBJ2-7, with D possibly TRBD2 on 6 matching bases. Looked up from germline, CDR1 is DFQATT and CDR2 is SNEGSKA (reference sequence). Trimming removed 0 bases from V and 2 bases from J, with 11 bases in between. The CDR3 has 14 amino acids. The CDR3 region is CSARELATTYEQYF. In DNA form, the CDR3 reads TGCAGTGCTAGAGAGCTAGCGACCACCTACGAGCAGTACTTC.

This clonotype was counted at least ten times. The J gene is TRBJ2-3, the V gene TRBV10-3, with 9 bases that match TRBD2. Unmatched junction bases numbered 7, after V lost 7 bases and J lost 5 bases. The CDR3 runs 14 residues. Germline CDR1 reads ENHRY; CDR2 reads SYGVKD. The CDR3 DNA reads as TGTGCCATCAATCCGACTAGCGGCCTAGATACGCAGTATTTT. This gives the protein CAINPTSGLDTQYF.

In its sample, this clonotype was seen many times. The rearrangement uses TRBV19 and TRBJ2-3; 8 nucleotides agree with TRBD2. V shed 7 bases and J 0 bases; nucleotides not matched to a gene: 9. Germline CDR1 LNHDA, CDR2 SQIVND (reference sequence). This CDR3 contains 16 residues. The CDR3 loop reads CASKAAGVMSTDTQYF. The CDR3 DNA follows: TGTGCCAGTAAGGCAGCGGGAGTCATGAGCACAGATACGCAGTATTTT.

In its sample, this clonotype was seen many times. This chain joins TRBV28 and TRBJ1-5; unclear D gene. Germline values: CDR1 MDHEN, CDR2 SYDVKM. Trimming took 7 bases from V and 7 from J, leaving 29 bases between them. The CDR3 loop spans 18 amino acids. The CDR3 nucleotides are TGTGCCAGCACCACATTAGGATCCAACCTTTCTCCAAGACAGCCCCAGCATTTT. Translated, it gives CASTTLGSNLSPRQPQHF.

This clonotype was recorded many times. This rearrangement joins TRBV29-1 to TRBJ2-4, with D maybe TRBD1 (5 bases). The CDR3 has 13 amino acids. V lost 1 base and J lost 1, with 5 bases in between. Germline CDR1 is SQVTM and CDR2 is ANQGSEA. The CDR3 is CSVEAGAKNIQYF. CDR3 DNA sequence: TGCAGCGTTGAAGCAGGGGCCAAAAACATTCAGTACTTC.

At least ten counts were recorded for this clonotype. The V call is TRBV20-1, the J call TRBJ1-2; 7 bases are a match to TRBD1. Germline values: CDR1 DFQATT, CDR2 SNEGSKA (reference sequence). The CDR3 sequence is 14 residues long. J lost 4 bases, V lost 3 bases, and 8 bases had no gene match. The CDR3 coding sequence is TGCAGTGCTAGCCCGGACAGGCTCCTCTATGGCTACACCTTC. It translates to CSASPDRLLYGYTF.

A few counts support this clonotype. The V gene is TRBV11-2, the J gene TRBJ2-7; 12 bases line up with TRBD2. Germline CDR1 is SGHAT and CDR2 is FQNNGV. CDR3 size: 15 residues. Trimming removed 5 bases from V and 3 bases from J; junction bases left unmatched: 5. The CDR3 DNA sequence: TGTGCCAGCAGCCCTGGACTAGCGGGAAACTACGAGCAGTACTTC. Residues: CASSPGLAGNYEQYF.

This clonotype was seen repeatedly, ten times or more. The V and J genes are TRBV4-2 and TRBJ1-5, with D unresolved. CDR1 LGHNA and CDR2 YNFKEQ come from the germline V gene. V was clipped by 0 bases and J by 0 bases, with 15 bases between them. This CDR3 is 18 amino acids long. The CDR3 DNA is TGTGCCAGCAGCCAAGATGGGCCAGGCCAGGTTAGCAATCAGCCCCAGCATTTT. Translated, it gives CASSQDGPGQVSNQPQHF.

This clonotype occurred many times. The chain couples TRBV5-1 to TRBJ1-2, with D uncertain. CDR3 length: 15 amino acids. The germline CDR1 and CDR2 sequences are SGHRS and YFSETQ. V shed 0 bases and J shed 3 bases, with 12 bases lying between them. CDR3 sequence reads: CASSLDPPSDYGYTF. The CDR3, as DNA: TGCGCCAGCAGCTTGGACCCCCCTTCAGACTATGGCTACACCTTC. The full variable domain, with the rest looked up from reference TRBV5-1 and TRBJ1-2, is KAGVTQTPRYLIKTRGQQVTLSCSPISGHRSVSWYQQTPGQGLQFLFEYFSETQRNKGNFPGRFSGRQFSNSRSEMNVSTLELGDSALYLCASSLDPPSDYGYTFGSGTRLTVV.

Ten or more counts support this clonotype. V is TRBV18 and J is TRBJ1-4, with TRBD1 matching 8 bases. This CDR3 contains 14 residues. The V gene end was trimmed by 2 bases and the J gene end by 8 bases; junction bases not matched to a gene: 4. Germline V gene data show CDR1 as KGHSH and CDR2 as LQKENI. The CDR3 DNA follows: TGTGCCAGCTCACCAGGCTCAGGGGGCGAAAAACTGTTTTTT. Its translation: CASSPGSGGEKLFF. Based on the CDR3 plus reference TRBV18 and TRBJ1-4, the full variable domain is NAGVMQNPRHLVRRRGQEARLRCSPMKGHSHVYWYRQLPEEGLKFMVYLQKENIIDESGMPKERFSAEFPKEGPSILRIQQVVRGDSAAYFCASSPGSGGEKLFFGSGTQLSVL.

In this sample, this clonotype turned up many times. This chain joins TRBV6-5 and TRBJ1-1; D is uncertain. Between the trimmed V and J ends, which lost 3 bases and 7 bases, there was a span of 12 bases. CDR1 and CDR2 from the germline V gene are MNHEY and SVGAGI. This CDR3 has 13 residues. The CDR3 loop reads CASSYAGLGEAFF. The CDR3 region has the DNA TGTGCCAGCAGTTATGCCGGTCTCGGTGAAGCTTTCTTT.

This clonotype showed up just a few times. CDR3 nucleotides: TGTGCCAGTAGCGGCGGGAGGGCCCCCAATGAGCAGTTCTTC. It yields the protein CASSGGRAPNEQFF. The J gene is TRBJ2-1, the V gene TRBV19, with 9 bases matching TRBD2. CDR1 is LNHDA, CDR2 SQIVND, per germline (reference sequence). V dropped 6 bases and J dropped 6; count of bases not matched to a gene: 6. The CDR3 runs to 14 residues.

In its sample, this clonotype was seen many times. The chain combines TRBV7-3 with TRBJ2-1; 8 bases line up with TRBD2. V was clipped by 5 bases and J by 7 bases; unmatched bases: 7. Germline lookup yields CDR1 SGHTA and CDR2 FQGTGA. CDR3 size: 14 residues. This CDR3 is CASSRSSGWNEQFF. The CDR3 DNA sequence: TGTGCCAGCAGCCGTTCTAGCGGGTGGAATGAGCAGTTCTTC.

In its sample, this clonotype was seen a few times. V and J are TRBV12-3 or TRBV12-4 and TRBJ2-6, with 7 bases fitting TRBD1. The CDR3 runs 17 residues. The ends lost 10 bases at V and 4 bases at J; junction bases unmatched: 16. CDR3 region: CAISSYTGDAGANVLTF. The CDR3 region has the DNA TGTGCCATCTCCTCGTATACAGGGGATGCAGGGGCCAACGTCCTGACTTTC.

The chain employs TRBV4-2 and TRBJ2-1; 7 bases line up with TRBD2. This CDR3 is 17 amino acids long. The germline gives CDR1 LGHNA, CDR2 YNFKEQ. With V trimmed by 4 bases and J by 6 bases, 15 bases remained unmatched. CDR3 residues: CASSPKAGRDEGNEQFF. CDR3 DNA sequence: TGTGCCAGCAGCCCAAAAGCGGGGCGGGACGAGGGCAATGAGCAGTTCTTC.

The chain links TRBV4-2 to TRBJ2-5, with a weak D call TRBD1 (5 bases). V was cut by 1 base and J by 5 bases, with 5 bases left in between. Germline lookup yields CDR1 LGHNA and CDR2 YNFKEQ. There are 12 residues in the CDR3. Here the CDR3 DNA reads TGTGCCAGCAGCCAAGCAGGGGAGACCCAGTACTTC. Translated, it gives CASSQAGETQYF.